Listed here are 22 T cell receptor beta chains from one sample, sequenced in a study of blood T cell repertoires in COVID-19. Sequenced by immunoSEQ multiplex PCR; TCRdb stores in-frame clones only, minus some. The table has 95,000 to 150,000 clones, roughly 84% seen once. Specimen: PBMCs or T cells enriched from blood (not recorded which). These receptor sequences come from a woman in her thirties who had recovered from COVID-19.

CDR3 sequence (DNA): TGTGCCAGCAGCTTTGTACCCGAGGGGGAGCTGTTTTTT. It specifies CASSFVPEGELFF. The chain has TRBV11-2 and TRBJ2-2, with D hard to call. Trimming cost V 3 bases and J 8 bases, with 10 bases left between them. Germline assignment: CDR1 SGHAT and CDR2 FQNNGV. The length of the CDR3 is 13 residues. The full variable domain, with the rest looked up from reference TRBV11-2 and TRBJ2-2, is EAGVAQSPRYKIIEKRQSVAFWCNPISGHATLYWYQQILGQGPKLLIQFQNNGVVDDSQLPKDRFSAERLKGVDSTLKIQPAKLEDSAVYLCASSFVPEGELFFGEGSRLTVL.

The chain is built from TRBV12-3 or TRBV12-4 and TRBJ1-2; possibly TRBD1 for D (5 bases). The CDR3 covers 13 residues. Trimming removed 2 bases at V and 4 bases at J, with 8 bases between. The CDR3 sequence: CASSLRQSYGYTF. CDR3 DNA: TGTGCCAGCAGTTTACGACAGAGCTATGGCTACACCTTC.

The CDR3 spells CASSIRGQQGPQHF. Written as DNA, the CDR3 is TGTGCCAGTAGTATTCGGGGACAGCAGGGGCCCCAGCATTTT. The chain has TRBV19 and TRBJ1-5; 7 bases match TRBD1. The CDR3 consists of 14 residues. Trimming at V came to 3 bases and at J to 9 bases, leaving 8 bases not matched to a gene. Germline V gene sequence: CDR1 LNHDA, CDR2 SQIVND (reference sequence). Full variable domain (outside the CDR3, taken from reference TRBV19 and TRBJ1-5): DGGITQSPKYLFRKEGQNVTLSCEQNLNHDAMYWYRQDPGQGLRLIYYSQIVNDFQKGDIAEGYSVSREKKESFPLTVTSAQKNPTAFYLCASSIRGQQGPQHFGDGTRLSIL.

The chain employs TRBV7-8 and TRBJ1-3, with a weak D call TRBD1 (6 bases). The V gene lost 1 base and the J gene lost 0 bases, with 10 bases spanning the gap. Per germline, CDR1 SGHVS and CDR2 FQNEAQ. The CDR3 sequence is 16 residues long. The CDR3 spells CASSLGGGLSGNTIYF. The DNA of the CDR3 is TGTGCCAGCAGCTTAGGGGGGGGCCTCTCTGGAAACACCATATATTTT.

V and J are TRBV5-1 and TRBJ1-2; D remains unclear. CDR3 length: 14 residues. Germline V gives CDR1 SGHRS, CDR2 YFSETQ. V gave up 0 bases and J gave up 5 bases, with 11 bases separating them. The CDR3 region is CASSLGGRNYGYTF. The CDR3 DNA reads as TGCGCCAGCAGCTTGGGTGGCAGAAATTATGGCTACACCTTC.

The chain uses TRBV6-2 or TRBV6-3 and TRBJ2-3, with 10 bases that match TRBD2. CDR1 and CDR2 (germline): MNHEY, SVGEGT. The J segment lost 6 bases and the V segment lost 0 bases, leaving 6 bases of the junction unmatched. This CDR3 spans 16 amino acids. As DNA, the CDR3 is TGTGCCAGCAGTTACTCACTAGCGGGAACCCCGGATACGCAGTATTTT. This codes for CASSYSLAGTPDTQYF.

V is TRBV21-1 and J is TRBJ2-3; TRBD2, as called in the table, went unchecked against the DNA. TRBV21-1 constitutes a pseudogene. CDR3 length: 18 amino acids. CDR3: CASSNGTSGRDSTDTQYF. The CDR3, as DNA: TGTGCCAGCAGCAACGGGACTAGCGGGAGGGATAGCACAGATACGCAGTATTTT.

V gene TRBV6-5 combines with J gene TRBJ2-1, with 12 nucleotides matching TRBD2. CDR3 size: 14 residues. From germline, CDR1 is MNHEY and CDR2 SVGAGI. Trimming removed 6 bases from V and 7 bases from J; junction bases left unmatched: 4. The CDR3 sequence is CASSLAGGPNEQFF. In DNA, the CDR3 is TGTGCCAGCAGCCTAGCGGGAGGGCCAAATGAGCAGTTCTTC.

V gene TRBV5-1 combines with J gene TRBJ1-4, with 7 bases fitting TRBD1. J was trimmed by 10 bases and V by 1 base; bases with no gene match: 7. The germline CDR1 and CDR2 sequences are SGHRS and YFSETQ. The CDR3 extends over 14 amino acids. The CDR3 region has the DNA TGCGCCAGCAGCTTGCAGGGGGAGCTGCGAAAACTGTTTTTT. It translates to CASSLQGELRKLFF.

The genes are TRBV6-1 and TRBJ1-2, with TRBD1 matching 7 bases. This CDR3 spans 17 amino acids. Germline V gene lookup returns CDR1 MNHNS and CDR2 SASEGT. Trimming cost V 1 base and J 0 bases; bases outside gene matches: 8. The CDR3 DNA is TGTGCCAGCAGTGAAGATGTCTGGGACAGACCTAACTATGGCTACACCTTC. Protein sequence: CASSEDVWDRPNYGYTF.

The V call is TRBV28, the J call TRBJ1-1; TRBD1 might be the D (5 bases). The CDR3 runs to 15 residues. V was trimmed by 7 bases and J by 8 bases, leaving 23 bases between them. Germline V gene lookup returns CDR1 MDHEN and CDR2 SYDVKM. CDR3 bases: TGTGCCAGCACCCTGTCGTCAGACGGGGGTTTCGAAGCTTTCTTT. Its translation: CASTLSSDGGFEAFF.

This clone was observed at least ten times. The chain's CDR3 is CAGPLSGVENTEAFF. The CDR3 DNA reads as TGTGCCGGACCGTTGTCAGGGGTTGAGAACACTGAAGCTTTCTTT. V usage is TRBV4-2 and J usage is TRBJ1-1; a possible D gene is TRBD1 (6 bases). The CDR3 length is 15 residues. Trimming took 11 bases from V and 1 from J, leaving 20 bases between them. Germline V gives CDR1 LGHNA, CDR2 YNFKEQ.

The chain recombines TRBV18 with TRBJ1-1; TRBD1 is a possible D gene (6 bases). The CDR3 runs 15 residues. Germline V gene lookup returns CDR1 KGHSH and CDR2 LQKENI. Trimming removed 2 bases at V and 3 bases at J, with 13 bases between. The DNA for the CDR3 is TGTGCCAGCTCACCATTGGGGGAGGGGGACACTGAAGCTTTCTTT. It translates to CASSPLGEGDTEAFF.

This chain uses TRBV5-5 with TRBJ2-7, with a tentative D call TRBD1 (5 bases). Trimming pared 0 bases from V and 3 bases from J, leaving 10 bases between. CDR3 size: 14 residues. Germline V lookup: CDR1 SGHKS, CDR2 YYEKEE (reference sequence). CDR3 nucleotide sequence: TGTGCCAGCAGCTTGGGCAGGGTGGGCTACGAGCAGTACTTC. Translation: CASSLGRVGYEQYF.

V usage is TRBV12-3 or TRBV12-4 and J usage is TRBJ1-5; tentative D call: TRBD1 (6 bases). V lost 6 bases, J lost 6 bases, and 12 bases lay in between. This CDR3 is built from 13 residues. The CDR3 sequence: CASRGQPGQPQHF. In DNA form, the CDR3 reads TGTGCCAGCAGAGGACAGCCGGGTCAGCCCCAGCATTTT.

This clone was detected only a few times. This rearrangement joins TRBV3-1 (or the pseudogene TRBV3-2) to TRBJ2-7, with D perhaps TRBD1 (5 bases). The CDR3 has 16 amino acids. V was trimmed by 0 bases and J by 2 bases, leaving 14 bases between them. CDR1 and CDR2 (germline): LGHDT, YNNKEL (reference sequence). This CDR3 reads CASSQDQGSVAYEQYF. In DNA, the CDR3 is TGTGCCAGCAGCCAAGATCAGGGTTCGGTAGCCTACGAGCAGTACTTC.

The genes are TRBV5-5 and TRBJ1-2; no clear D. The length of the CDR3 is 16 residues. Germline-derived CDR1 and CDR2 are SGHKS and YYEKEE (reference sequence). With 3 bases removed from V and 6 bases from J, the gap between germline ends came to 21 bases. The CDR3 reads CASSYRPQGREDGYTF. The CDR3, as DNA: TGTGCCAGCAGCTACCGCCCGCAAGGGAGAGAAGATGGCTACACCTTC. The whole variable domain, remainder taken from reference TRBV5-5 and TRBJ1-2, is DAGVTQSPTHLIKTRGQQVTLRCSPISGHKSVSWYQQVLGQGPQFIFQYYEKEERGRGNFPDRFSARQFPNYSSELNVNALLLGDSALYLCASSYRPQGREDGYTFGSGTRLTVV.

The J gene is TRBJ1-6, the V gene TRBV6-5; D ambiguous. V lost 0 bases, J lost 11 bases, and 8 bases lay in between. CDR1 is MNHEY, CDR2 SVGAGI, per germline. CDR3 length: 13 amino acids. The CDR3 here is CASSYSNNTPLHF. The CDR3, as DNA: TGTGCCAGCAGTTACTCGAACAATACACCCCTCCACTTT.

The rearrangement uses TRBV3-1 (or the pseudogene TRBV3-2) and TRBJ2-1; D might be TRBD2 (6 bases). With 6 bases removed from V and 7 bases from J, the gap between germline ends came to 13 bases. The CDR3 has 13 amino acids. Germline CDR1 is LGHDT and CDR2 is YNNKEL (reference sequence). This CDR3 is CASRTQRGNEQFF. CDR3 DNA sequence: TGTGCCAGCAGGACCCAACGGGGGAATGAGCAGTTCTTC.

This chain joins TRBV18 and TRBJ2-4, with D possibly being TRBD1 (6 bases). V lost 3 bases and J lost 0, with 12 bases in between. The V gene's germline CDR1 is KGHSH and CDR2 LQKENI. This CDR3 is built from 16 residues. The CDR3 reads CASSPTGQIAKNIQYF. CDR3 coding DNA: TGTGCCAGCTCACCCACAGGGCAAATAGCCAAAAACATTCAGTACTTC.

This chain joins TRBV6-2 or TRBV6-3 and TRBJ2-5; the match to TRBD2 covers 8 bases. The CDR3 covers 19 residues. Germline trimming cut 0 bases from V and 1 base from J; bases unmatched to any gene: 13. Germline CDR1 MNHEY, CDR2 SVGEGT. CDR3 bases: TGTGCCAGCAGTTACTCTCTCCGGGAGGGCCTTACGCCCCAAGAGACCCAGTACTTC. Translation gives CASSYSLREGLTPQETQYF.

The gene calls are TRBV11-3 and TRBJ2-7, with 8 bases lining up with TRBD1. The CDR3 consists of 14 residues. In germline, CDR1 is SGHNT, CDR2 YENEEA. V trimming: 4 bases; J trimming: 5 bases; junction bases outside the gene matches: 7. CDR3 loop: CASSSDRGVHEQYF. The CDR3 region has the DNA TGTGCCAGCAGCTCTGACAGGGGCGTCCACGAGCAGTACTTC.